The rows below give T cell receptor beta chains drawn from one sample of a study of beta chain features in type 1 diabetes. Generated by immunoSEQ multiplex PCR, the TCRdb table keeps only in-frame clones and is missing some. The sample has over 200,000 clones, approximately 11% seen once. The material sequenced was naive CD4+ T cells from blood. These receptors were obtained from a young man with type 1 diabetes. Each CDR3 is given with its conserved first and last residue. A D gene is named only where the DNA matches it firmly. Some rows mark clone size as missing; the rest say once, few, many or name a class of expanded clone.

d_call: -
v_call: TRBV7-2
clone_size: few
j_call: TRBJ2-3
cdr3_length: 13
cdr3_nt: TGTGCCAGCAGGTATCCAGGGACTGATACGCAGTATTTT
cdr3_aa: CASRYPGTDTQYF

d_call: TRBD1
v_call: TRBV28
clone_size: few
j_call: TRBJ2-3
cdr3_length: 15
cdr3_nt: TGTGCCAGCAGTTTTCCGGACAGGGTACCAGATACGCAGTATTTT
cdr3_aa: CASSFPDRVPDTQYF

d_call: TRBD2
v_call: TRBV5-1
clone_size: few
j_call: TRBJ2-5
cdr3_length: 13
cdr3_nt: TGCGCCAGCAGCTTTACGGGGGGGGAGACCCAGTACTTC
cdr3_aa: CASSFTGGETQYF

d_call: TRBD2
v_call: TRBV18
clone_size: few
j_call: TRBJ2-5
cdr3_length: 16
cdr3_nt: TGTGCCAGCTCGCCCAACCTAGCGGGGGTCTCAGAGACCCAGTACTTC
cdr3_aa: CASSPNLAGVSETQYF

d_call: TRBD1
v_call: TRBV5-1
clone_size: few
j_call: TRBJ1-2
cdr3_length: 17
cdr3_nt: TGCGCCAGCAGCCCGAGGACAGGGGGTAAAGCGGACTATGGCTACACCTTC
cdr3_aa: CASSPRTGGKADYGYTF

d_call: -
v_call: TRBV19
clone_size: -
j_call: TRBJ2-5
cdr3_length: 15
cdr3_nt: TGTGCCAGTAGTATAGATCTAGCGTTCCAAGAGACCCAGTACTTC
cdr3_aa: CASSIDLAFQETQYF

d_call: -
v_call: TRBV9
clone_size: -
j_call: TRBJ2-3
cdr3_length: 14
cdr3_nt: TGTGCCAGCAGCGTAGTGGCTAGCACAGATACGCAGTATTTT
cdr3_aa: CASSVVASTDTQYF

d_call: -
v_call: TRBV5-1
clone_size: few
j_call: TRBJ2-2
cdr3_length: 15
cdr3_nt: TGCGCCAGCAGCACCGGACACTCGAACACCGGGGAGCTGTTTTTT
cdr3_aa: CASSTGHSNTGELFF

d_call: TRBD1
v_call: TRBV5-6
clone_size: -
j_call: TRBJ1-1
cdr3_length: 13
cdr3_nt: TGTGCCAGCAGCTCGGACAGGACGTTGGCTGCTTTCTTT
cdr3_aa: CASSSDRTLAAFF

d_call: -
v_call: TRBV5-1
clone_size: -
j_call: TRBJ2-3
cdr3_length: 14
cdr3_nt: TGCGCCAGCTCCGGTCAAACTAGCACAGATACGCAGTATTTT
cdr3_aa: CASSGQTSTDTQYF

d_call: -
v_call: TRBV6-6
clone_size: few
j_call: TRBJ1-1
cdr3_length: 12
cdr3_nt: TGTGCCAGCAGTCCCAGGGTGACTGAAGCTTTCTTT
cdr3_aa: CASSPRVTEAFF

d_call: -
v_call: TRBV9
clone_size: -
j_call: TRBJ1-1
cdr3_length: 14
cdr3_nt: TGTGCCAGCAGCGTAGGGGGACAGAACACTGAAGCTTTCTTT
cdr3_aa: CASSVGGQNTEAFF

d_call: TRBD1
v_call: TRBV28
clone_size: few
j_call: TRBJ1-5
cdr3_length: 15
cdr3_nt: TGTGCCAGCAGTTCAGGACAGGGGGTGAATCAGCCCCAGCATTTT
cdr3_aa: CASSSGQGVNQPQHF